This record covers a single T cell receptor beta chain. Its cognate antigen is unknown. This sample is part of a study of Tregs in tolerant kidney transplant recipients. Unstimulated Tregs (CD4+CD25+CD127-) and CD4+CD25- non-Tregs were sorted from PBMCs. Regarding the study as a whole: In tolerant patients, donor-specific Tregs outgrew total Tregs, suggesting antigen-driven expansion. Expanding Tregs on activated donor B cells appeared to best identify donor-specific TCRbeta clones.

There are 14 residues in the CDR3. Germline loops: CDR1 MNHEY, CDR2 SVGAGI. Trimming removed 2 bases at V and 4 bases at J, with 11 bases between. The data were produced by immunoSEQ multiplex PCR, yet TCRdb's version contains in-frame clones alone and is incomplete. The sample comprises just under 65,000 clones, 98% of which are singletons, and 0.34% rests with the top ten. The chain employs TRBV6-5 and TRBJ1-2; the D gene is possibly TRBD1 (5 bases). The sample here was Tregs from blood, taken before the transplant. The TCR originated in a human donor who received a combined kidney and bone marrow transplant. Here the CDR3 reads CASSYRTPTYGYTF. CDR3 in DNA: TGTGCCAGCAGTTACAGGACACCTACCTATGGCTACACCTTC.